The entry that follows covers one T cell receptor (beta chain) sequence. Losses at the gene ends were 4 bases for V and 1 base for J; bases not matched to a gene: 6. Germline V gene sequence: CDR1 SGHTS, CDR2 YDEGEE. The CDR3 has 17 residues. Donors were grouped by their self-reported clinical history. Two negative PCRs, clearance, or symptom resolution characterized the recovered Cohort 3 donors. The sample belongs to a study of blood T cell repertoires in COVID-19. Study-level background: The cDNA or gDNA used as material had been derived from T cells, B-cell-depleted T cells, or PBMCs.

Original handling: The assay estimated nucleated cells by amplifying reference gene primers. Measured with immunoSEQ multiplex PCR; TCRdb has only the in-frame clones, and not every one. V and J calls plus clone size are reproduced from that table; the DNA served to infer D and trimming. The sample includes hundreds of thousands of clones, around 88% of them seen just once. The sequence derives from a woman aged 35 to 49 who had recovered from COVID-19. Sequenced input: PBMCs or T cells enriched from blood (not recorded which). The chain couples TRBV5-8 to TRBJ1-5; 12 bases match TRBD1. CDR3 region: CASSARDRGLSNQPQHF. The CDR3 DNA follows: TGTGCCAGCAGCGCCAGGGACAGGGGGCTAAGCAATCAGCCCCAGCATTTT.